The TCR beta chain under discussion was sequenced for a study of STAT5B mutations in CD4+ large granular lymphocyte leukemia. Study at large: Among healthy controls, a particular HLA allele went with more CDR3 'QG' motifs.

Details on this clone: Its antigen is unidentified.

The table came from immunoSEQ multiplex PCR; TCRdb's copy has only in-frame clones and leaves some out. Of 30,000 to 35,000 clones listed, around 80% were seen once; the top ten hold 7% to 9%. Trimming cost V 0 bases and J 4 bases; bases outside gene matches: 5. The length of the CDR3 is 18 residues. Looked up from germline, CDR1 is SGHDT and CDR2 is YYEEEE. Study results and limitations: The CD4+ versus CD8+ T-LGLL clonality difference may reflect limited sample size. CD4-sorted patient repertoires seemed more clonal than healthy CD4+ repertoires.

The sample taken for sequencing was CD4+ T cells from blood buffy coats. The genes are TRBV5-6 and TRBJ2-6; 12 nucleotides align to TRBD1. The receptor was derived from a human donor in good health. The CDR3 sequence is CASSLVGQGATGANVLTF. The CDR3 DNA reads TGTGCCAGCAGCTTGGTGGGACAGGGGGCTACCGGGGCCAACGTCCTGACTTTC.